This T cell receptor beta chain was recorded in a study of regulatory T cells in long-lasting Graves disease. Points from the study as a whole: Those with persistent Graves' had less TCR diversity than newly diagnosed patients.

Time point described: newly diagnosed GD, antithyroid drugs for less than 3 months. With RNA extracted from PBMCs as input, the TCR library was made. This clonotype has a count of ten or more. Its antigen is not known. Through Arm-PCR of CDR3 regions and iRepertoire HTBI primers, TCR beta libraries were built. MiXCR, run by TCRdb on the multiplex PCR reads, gives a single entry per CDR3 protein. The profile shows around 250,000 distinct CDR3 sequences, about 17% of them singletons. This sample also appeared in a second study, on T cells in Graves' hyperthyroidism and ophthalmopathy. From that study: Pregnant or lactating patients were excluded, as were those with uncontrolled infection or other autoimmune disease. Primed by the HTBI set, a first-round RT-PCR was run on the TCR CDR3.

This clonotype originated in a woman in her twenties or thirties with Graves disease. Sequencing used peripheral blood mononuclear cells (PBMCs), obtained at new diagnosis, from a patient treated with antithyroid drugs.

CDR3 nucleotide sequence: TGCAGTGCTAGAGCCTCGAACACCTCTAACTATGGCTACACCTTC. It codes for CSARASNTSNYGYTF. The rearrangement joins TRBV20-1 to TRBJ1-2; no definite D call. Trimming removed 1 base from V and 0 bases from J, with 12 bases in between. Per germline, CDR1 DFQATT and CDR2 SNEGSKA (reference sequence). This CDR3 has 15 residues.